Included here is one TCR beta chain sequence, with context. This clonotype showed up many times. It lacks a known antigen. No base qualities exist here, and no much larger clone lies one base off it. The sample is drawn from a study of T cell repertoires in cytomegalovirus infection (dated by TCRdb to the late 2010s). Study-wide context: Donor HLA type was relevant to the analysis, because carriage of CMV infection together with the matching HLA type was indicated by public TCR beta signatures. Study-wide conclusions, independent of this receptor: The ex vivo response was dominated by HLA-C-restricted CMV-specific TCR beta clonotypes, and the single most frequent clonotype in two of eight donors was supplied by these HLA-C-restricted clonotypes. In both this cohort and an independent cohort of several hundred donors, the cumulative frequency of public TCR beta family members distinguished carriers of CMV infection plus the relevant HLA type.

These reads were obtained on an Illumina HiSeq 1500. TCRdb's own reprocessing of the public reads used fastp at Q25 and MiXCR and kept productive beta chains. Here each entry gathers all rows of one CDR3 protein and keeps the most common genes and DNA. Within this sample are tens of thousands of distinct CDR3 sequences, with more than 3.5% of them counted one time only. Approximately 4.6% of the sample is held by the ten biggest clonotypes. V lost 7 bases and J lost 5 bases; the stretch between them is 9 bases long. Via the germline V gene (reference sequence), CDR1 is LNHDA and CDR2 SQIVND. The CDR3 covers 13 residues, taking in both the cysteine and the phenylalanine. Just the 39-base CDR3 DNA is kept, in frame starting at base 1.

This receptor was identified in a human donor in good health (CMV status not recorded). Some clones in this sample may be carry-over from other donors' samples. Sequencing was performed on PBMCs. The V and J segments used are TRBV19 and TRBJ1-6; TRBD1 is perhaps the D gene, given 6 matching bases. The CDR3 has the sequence CASTDRHNSPLHF. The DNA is TGTGCCAGTACCGACAGGCATAATTCACCCCTCCACTTT.